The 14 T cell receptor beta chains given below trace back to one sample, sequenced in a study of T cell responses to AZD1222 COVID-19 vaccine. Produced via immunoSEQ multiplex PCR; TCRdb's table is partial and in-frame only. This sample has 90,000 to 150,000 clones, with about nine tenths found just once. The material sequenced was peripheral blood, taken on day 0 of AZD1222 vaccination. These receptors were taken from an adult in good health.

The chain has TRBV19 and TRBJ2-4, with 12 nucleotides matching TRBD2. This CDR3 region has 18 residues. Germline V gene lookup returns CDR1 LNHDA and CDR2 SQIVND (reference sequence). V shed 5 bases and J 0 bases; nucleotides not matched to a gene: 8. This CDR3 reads CASSDGLAGFIAKNIQYF. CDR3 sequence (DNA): TGTGCCAGTAGTGACGGACTAGCGGGATTCATAGCCAAAAACATTCAGTACTTC.

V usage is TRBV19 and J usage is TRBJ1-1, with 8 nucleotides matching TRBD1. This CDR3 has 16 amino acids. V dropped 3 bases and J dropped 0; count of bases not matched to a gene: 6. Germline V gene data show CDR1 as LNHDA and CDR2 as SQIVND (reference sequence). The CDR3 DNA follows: TGTGCCAGTAGTATCCGGACAGGGTTGATGAACACTGAAGCTTTCTTT. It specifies CASSIRTGLMNTEAFF.

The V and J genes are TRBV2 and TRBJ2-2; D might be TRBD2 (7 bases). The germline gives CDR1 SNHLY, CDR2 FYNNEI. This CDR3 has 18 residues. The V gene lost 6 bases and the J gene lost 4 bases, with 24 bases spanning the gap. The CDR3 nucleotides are TGTGCCAGCAGGGACACGGGGGGACAAGCGTGGGGCACCGGGGAGCTGTTTTTT. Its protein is CASRDTGGQAWGTGELFF.

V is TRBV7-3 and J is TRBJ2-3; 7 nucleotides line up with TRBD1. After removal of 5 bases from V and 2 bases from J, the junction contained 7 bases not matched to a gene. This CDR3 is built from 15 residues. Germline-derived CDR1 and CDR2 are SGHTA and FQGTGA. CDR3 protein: CASSRGTDNTDTQYF. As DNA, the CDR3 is TGTGCCAGCAGCCGAGGGACAGACAACACAGATACGCAGTATTTT.

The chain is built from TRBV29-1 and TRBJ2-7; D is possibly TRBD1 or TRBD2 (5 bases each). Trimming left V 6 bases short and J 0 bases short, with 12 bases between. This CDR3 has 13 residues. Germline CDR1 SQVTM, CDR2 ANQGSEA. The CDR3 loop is CSVALGASYEQYF. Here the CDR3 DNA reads TGCAGCGTCGCCCTCGGGGCCTCCTACGAGCAGTACTTC.

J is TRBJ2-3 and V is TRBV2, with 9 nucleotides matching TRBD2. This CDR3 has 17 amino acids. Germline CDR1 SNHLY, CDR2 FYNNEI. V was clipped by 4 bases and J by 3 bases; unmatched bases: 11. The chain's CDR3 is CASSGGGGRAKTDTQYF. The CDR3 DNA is TGTGCCAGCAGTGGAGGGGGCGGGAGGGCCAAGACAGATACGCAGTATTTT.

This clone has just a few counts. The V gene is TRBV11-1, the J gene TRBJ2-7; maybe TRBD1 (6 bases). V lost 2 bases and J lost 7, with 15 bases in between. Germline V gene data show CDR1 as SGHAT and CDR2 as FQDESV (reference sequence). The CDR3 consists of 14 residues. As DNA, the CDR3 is TGTGCCAGCAGCTTAAGGGGGAATTCGAAGGAGCAGTACTTC. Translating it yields CASSLRGNSKEQYF.

The CDR3 reads CASSPLDRGGRTDTQYF. The CDR3 bases are TGTGCCAGCAGCCCCCTCGACAGGGGAGGACGCACAGATACGCAGTATTTT. The chain employs TRBV4-2 and TRBJ2-3; 8 bases agree with TRBD1. V gave up 4 bases and J gave up 1 base; unmatched junction bases: 10. Germline V lookup: CDR1 LGHNA, CDR2 YNFKEQ. CDR3 length: 17 amino acids.

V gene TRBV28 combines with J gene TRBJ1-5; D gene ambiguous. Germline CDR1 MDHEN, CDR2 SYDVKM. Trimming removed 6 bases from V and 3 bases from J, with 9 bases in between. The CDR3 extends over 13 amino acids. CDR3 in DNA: TGTGCCAGCAGCCGGGGTAACAATCAGCCCCAGCATTTT. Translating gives CASSRGNNQPQHF.

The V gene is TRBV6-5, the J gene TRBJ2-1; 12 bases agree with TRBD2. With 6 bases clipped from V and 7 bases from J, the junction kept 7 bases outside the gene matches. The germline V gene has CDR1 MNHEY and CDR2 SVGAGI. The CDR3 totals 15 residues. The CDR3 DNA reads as TGTGCCAGCAGAGTGACTAGCGGGAGTGGGAATGAGCAGTTCTTC. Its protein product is CASRVTSGSGNEQFF.

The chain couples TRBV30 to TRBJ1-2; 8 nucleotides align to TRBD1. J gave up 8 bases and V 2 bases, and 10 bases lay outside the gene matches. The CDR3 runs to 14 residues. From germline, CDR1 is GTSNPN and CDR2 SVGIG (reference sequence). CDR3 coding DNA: TGTGCCTGGAGTCAAGACAGGGGATTAGGGGGCTACACCTTC. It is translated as CAWSQDRGLGGYTF.

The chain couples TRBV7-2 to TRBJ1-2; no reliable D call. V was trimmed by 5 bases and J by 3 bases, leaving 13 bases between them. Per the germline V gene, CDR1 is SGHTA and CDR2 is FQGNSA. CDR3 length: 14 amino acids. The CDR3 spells CASSPQAGYYGYTF. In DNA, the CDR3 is TGTGCCAGCAGCCCGCAGGCGGGTTACTATGGCTACACCTTC.

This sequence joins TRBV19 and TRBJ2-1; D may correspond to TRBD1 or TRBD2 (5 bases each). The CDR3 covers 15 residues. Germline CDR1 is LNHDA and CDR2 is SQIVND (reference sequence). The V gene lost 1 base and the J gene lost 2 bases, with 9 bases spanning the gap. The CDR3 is CASSIVRDAYNEQFF. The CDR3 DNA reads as TGTGCCAGTAGTATAGTCAGGGACGCCTACAATGAGCAGTTCTTC.

CDR3: CASSVGRWNEKLFF. The DNA of the CDR3 is TGTGCCAGCAGCGTGGGAAGATGGAATGAAAAACTGTTTTTT. The chain has TRBV9 and TRBJ1-4; D is unresolved. Per germline, CDR1 SGDLS and CDR2 YYNGEE. Trimming took off 2 bases at V and 5 bases at J, with 10 bases between the two ends. The CDR3 is 14 residues long.